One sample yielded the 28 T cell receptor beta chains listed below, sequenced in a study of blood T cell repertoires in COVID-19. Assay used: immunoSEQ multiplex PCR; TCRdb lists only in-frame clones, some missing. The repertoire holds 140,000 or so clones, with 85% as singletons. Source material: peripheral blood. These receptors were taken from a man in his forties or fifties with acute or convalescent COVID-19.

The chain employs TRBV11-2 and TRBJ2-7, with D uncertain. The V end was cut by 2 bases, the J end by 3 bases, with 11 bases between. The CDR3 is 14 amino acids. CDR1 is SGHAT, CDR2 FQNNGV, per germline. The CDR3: CASSLQQYLYEQYF. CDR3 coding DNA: TGTGCCAGCAGCTTACAACAATACCTCTACGAGCAGTACTTC. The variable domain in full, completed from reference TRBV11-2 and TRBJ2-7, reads EAGVAQSPRYKIIEKRQSVAFWCNPISGHATLYWYQQILGQGPKLLIQFQNNGVVDDSQLPKDRFSAERLKGVDSTLKIQPAKLEDSAVYLCASSLQQYLYEQYFGPGTRLTVT.

The CDR3 protein is CASSSVDEQYF. Here the CDR3 DNA reads TGTGCCAGCAGTAGCGTAGACGAGCAGTACTTC. The gene calls are TRBV27 and TRBJ2-7, with unresolved D. This CDR3 is built from 11 residues. CDR1 is MNHEY and CDR2 is SMNVEV in the germline V gene (reference sequence). V lost 5 bases to trimming and J lost 5 bases, with 7 bases between them.

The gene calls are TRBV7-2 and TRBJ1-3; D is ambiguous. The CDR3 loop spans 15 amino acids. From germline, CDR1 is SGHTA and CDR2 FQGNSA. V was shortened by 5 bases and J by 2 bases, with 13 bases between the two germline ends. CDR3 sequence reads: CASSLWAATGNTIYF. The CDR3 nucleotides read TGTGCCAGCAGCCTTTGGGCAGCAACTGGAAACACCATATATTTT.

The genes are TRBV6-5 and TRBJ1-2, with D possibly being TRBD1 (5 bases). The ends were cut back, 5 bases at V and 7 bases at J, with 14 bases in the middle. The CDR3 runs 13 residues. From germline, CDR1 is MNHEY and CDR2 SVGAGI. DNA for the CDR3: TGTGCCAGCAGTCCCAGGGTTTTGGGTGGCTACACCTTC. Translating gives CASSPRVLGGYTF.

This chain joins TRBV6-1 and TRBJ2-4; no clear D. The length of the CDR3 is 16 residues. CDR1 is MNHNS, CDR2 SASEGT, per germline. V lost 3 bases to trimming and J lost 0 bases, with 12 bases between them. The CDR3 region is CASSDDTLLAKNIQYF. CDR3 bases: TGTGCCAGCAGTGACGACACCCTTTTAGCCAAAAACATTCAGTACTTC.

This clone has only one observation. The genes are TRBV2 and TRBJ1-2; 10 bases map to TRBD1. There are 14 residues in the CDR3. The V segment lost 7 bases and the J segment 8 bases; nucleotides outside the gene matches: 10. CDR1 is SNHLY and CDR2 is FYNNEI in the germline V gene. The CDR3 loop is CASKIGTGVGGYTF. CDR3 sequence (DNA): TGTGCCAGCAAGATTGGGACAGGGGTCGGAGGCTACACCTTC.

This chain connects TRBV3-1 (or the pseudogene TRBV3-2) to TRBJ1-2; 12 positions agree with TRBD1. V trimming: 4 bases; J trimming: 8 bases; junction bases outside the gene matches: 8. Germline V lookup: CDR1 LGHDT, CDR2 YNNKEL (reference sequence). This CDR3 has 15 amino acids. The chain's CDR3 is CASSPPGTGGRGYTF. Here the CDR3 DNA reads TGTGCCAGCAGCCCTCCCGGGACAGGGGGCAGAGGCTACACCTTC.

DNA of the CDR3: TGTGCCAGCAGTTACGAGGCTCCCACGGATCAGCCCCAGCATTTT. Protein: CASSYEAPTDQPQHF. This chain joins TRBV6-5 and TRBJ1-5, with D unclear. CDR1 and CDR2 (germline): MNHEY, SVGAGI. CDR3 length: 15 amino acids. V was clipped by 2 bases and J by 5 bases, with 13 bases between them.

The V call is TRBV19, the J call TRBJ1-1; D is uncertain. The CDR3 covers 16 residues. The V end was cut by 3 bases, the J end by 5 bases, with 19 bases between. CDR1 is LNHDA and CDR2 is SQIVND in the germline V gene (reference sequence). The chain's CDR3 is CASSILSGLPRTEAFF. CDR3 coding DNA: TGTGCCAGTAGTATTTTGTCCGGGTTGCCGAGAACTGAAGCTTTCTTT.

The CDR3 loop is CASAFPSGSGGTGELFF. The CDR3 region has the DNA TGTGCCAGCGCGTTCCCCAGTGGTAGCGGGGGCACCGGGGAGCTGTTTTTT. The rearrangement joins TRBV5-6 to TRBJ2-2, with 9 bases identical to TRBD2. The germline gives CDR1 SGHDT, CDR2 YYEEEE. The CDR3 is 17 amino acids. Losses at the gene ends were 7 bases for V and 4 bases for J; bases not matched to a gene: 14.

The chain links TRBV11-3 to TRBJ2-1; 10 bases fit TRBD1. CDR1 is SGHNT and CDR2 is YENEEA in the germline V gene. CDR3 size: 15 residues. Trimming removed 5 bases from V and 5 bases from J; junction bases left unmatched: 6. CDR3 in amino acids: CASSPPGTGDNEQFF. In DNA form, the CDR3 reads TGTGCCAGCAGCCCTCCCGGGACAGGGGACAATGAGCAGTTCTTC.

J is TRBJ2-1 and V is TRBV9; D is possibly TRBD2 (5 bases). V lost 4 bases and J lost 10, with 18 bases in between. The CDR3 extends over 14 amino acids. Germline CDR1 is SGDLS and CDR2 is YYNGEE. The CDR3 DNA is TGTGCCAGCAGCACAACCGGTACTAGATCCGAGCAGTTCTTC. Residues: CASSTTGTRSEQFF. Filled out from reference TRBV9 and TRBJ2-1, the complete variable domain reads DSGVTQTPKHLITATGQRVTLRCSPRSGDLSVYWYQQSLDQGLQFLIQYYNGEERAKGNILERFSAQQFPDLHSELNLSSLELGDSALYFCASSTTGTRSEQFFGPGTRLTVL.

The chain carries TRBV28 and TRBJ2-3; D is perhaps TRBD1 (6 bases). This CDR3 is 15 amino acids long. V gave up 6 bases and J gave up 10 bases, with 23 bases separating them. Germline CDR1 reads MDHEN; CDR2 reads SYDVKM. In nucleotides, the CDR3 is TGTGCCAGCAGGCCGTACAGGGCCACTTTTGACCCGCAGTATTTT. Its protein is CASRPYRATFDPQYF.

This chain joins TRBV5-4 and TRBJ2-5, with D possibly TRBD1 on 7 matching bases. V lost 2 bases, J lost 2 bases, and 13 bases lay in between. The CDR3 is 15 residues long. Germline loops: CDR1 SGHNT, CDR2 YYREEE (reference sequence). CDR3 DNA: TGTGCCAGCAGCTTACAGGGGAGGATTCAAGAGACCCAGTACTTC. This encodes CASSLQGRIQETQYF.

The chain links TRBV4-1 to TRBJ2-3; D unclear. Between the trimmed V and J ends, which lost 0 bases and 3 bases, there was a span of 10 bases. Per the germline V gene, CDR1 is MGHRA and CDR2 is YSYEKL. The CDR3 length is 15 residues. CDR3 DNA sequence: TGCGCCAGCAGCCAAGAAGTAACGGAGACAGATACGCAGTATTTT. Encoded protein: CASSQEVTETDTQYF.

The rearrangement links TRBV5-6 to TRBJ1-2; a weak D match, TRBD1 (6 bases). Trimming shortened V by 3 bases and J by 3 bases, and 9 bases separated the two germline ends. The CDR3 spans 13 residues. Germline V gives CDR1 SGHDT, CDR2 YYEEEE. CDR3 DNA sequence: TGTGCCAGCAGCTCAGGGGCGGACTATGGCTACACCTTC. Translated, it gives CASSSGADYGYTF.

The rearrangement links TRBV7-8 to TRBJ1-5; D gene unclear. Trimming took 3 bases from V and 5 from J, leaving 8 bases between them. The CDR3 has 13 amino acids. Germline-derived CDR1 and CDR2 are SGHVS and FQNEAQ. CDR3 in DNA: TGTGCCAGCAGCTTCGGGGTGGATCAGCCCCAGCATTTT. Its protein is CASSFGVDQPQHF.

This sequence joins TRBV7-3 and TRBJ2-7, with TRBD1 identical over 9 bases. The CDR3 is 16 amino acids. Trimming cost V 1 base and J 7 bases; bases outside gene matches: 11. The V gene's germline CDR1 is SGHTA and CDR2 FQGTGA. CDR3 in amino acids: CASSLIAGTGMGEQYF. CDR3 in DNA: TGTGCCAGCAGCTTAATAGCAGGGACAGGGATGGGTGAGCAGTACTTC.

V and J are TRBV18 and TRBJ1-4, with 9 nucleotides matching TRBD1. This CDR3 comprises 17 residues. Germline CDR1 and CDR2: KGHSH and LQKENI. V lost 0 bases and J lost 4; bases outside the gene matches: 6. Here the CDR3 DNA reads TGTGCCAGCTCACCACCGAGGACAGGGGTGGGTAATGAAAAACTGTTTTTT. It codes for CASSPPRTGVGNEKLFF.

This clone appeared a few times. The CDR3 nucleotides read TGTGCCAGCAGTCGACAGGGGAGCACTGAAGCTTTCTTT. This translates into CASSRQGSTEAFF. The chain carries TRBV7-9 and TRBJ1-1, with 8 bases lining up with TRBD1. The CDR3 length is 13 residues. Per germline, CDR1 SEHNR and CDR2 FQNEAQ (reference sequence). The V gene end was trimmed by 6 bases and the J gene end by 4 bases; junction bases not matched to a gene: 4.

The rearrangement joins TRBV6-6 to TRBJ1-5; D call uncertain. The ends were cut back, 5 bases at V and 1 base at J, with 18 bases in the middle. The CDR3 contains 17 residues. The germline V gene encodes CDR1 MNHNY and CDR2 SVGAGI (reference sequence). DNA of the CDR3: TGTGCCAGCAGTCCCTGGGAGCCTCAGTACAGCAATCAGCCCCAGCATTTT. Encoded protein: CASSPWEPQYSNQPQHF.

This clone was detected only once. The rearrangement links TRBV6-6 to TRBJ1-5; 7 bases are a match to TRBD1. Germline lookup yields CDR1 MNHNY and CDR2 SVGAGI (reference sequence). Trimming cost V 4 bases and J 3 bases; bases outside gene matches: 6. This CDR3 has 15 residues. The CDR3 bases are TGTGCCAGCAGTTCCCTGACAGGGTCCAATCAGCCCCAGCATTTT. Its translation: CASSSLTGSNQPQHF.

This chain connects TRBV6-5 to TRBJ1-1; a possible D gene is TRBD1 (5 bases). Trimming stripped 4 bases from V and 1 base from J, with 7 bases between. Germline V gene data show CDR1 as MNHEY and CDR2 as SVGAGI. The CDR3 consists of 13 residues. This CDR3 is CASSLTENTEAFF. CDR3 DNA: TGTGCCAGCAGTTTGACAGAGAACACTGAAGCTTTCTTT.

Written as DNA, the CDR3 is TGTGCCAGCAGCGTAGTCGCGGGATGGGGTCAAGAGACCCAGTACTTC. Residues: CASSVVAGWGQETQYF. The V gene is TRBV9, the J gene TRBJ2-5; possibly TRBD2 for D (6 bases). The CDR3 extends over 16 amino acids. Germline V lookup: CDR1 SGDLS, CDR2 YYNGEE. V shed 0 bases and J shed 2 bases, with 14 bases lying between them.

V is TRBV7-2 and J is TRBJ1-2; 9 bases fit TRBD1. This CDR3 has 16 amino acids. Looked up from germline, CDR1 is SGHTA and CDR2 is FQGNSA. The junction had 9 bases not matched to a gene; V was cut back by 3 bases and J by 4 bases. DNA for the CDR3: TGTGCCAGCAGCTTCGGGACAGGGATTTTATCCTATGGCTACACCTTC. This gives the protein CASSFGTGILSYGYTF.

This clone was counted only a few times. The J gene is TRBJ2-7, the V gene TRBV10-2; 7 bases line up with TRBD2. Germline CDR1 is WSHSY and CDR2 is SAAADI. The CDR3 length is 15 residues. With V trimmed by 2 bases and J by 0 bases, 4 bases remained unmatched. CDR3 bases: TGCGCCAGCAGTGAGGGAGCGGGACCCTCCTACGAGCAGTACTTC. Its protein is CASSEGAGPSYEQYF.

CDR3 DNA: TGTGCCAGCAGCTACAAGACCGACGGAGACAATCAGCCCCAGCATTTT. The encoded protein is CASSYKTDGDNQPQHF. This sequence joins TRBV7-9 and TRBJ1-5; D gene unclear. The CDR3 extends over 16 amino acids. Germline CDR1 is SEHNR and CDR2 is FQNEAQ (reference sequence). The V and J ends lost 4 bases and 3 bases respectively, with 16 bases between them.

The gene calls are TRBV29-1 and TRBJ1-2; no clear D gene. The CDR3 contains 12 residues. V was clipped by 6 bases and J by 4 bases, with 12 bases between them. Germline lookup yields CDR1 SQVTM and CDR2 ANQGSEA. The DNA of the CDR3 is TGCAGCGTCAAAGTAACTGCCTATGGCTACACCTTC. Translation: CSVKVTAYGYTF.